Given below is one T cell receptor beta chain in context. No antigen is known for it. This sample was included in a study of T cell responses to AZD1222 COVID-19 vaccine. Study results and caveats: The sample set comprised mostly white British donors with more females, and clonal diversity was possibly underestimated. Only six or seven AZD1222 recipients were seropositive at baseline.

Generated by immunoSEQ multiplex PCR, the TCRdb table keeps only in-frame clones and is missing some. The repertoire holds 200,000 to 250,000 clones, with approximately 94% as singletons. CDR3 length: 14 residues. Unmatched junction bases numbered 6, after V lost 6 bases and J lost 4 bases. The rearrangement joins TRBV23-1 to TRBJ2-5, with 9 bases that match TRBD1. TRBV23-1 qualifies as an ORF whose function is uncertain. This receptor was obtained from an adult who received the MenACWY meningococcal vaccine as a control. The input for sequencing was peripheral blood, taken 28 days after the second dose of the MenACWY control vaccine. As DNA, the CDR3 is TGCGCCAGCAGCCTGGGGACAGGGAGAGAGACCCAGTACTTC. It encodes CASSLGTGRETQYF.